The T cell receptor beta chain described here comes from a study of T-cell reconstitution after alpha-beta-depleted transplantation in children. It was with unique molecular identifiers that the TCRbeta library was prepared. TCRdb re-derived calls from the PCR reads in MiXCR, one entry per CDR3 protein. Of around 300,000 distinct CDR3 sequences listed, over 7.5% are singletons. This clonotype was seen more than once but under ten times. What it recognizes is unknown. The germline V gene encodes CDR1 DFQATT and CDR2 SNEGSKA (reference sequence). With V trimmed by 0 bases and J by 1 base, 10 bases remained unmatched. This CDR3 comprises 17 residues. Study-wide results and limits: Recipient T cells and thymic progenitors that survived were the source of the high TCRbeta diversity seen at day 60 in some patients. Diversity and T-cell counts at one year after transplant derived mostly from new T cells. Reported findings indicate that, about two months after transplant, alpha-beta T cells came from several hundred expanded clones, which were derived from non-depleted graft cells.

The TCR sequence derives from a female patient younger than 10 who had a stem cell transplant for Fanconi anemia, so the T cells may come from the graft donor. This rearrangement joins TRBV20-1 to TRBJ2-3; 7 bases are a match to TRBD2. Sequenced here: peripheral blood, sampled 360 days after TCRalphabeta/CD19-depleted stem cell transplant. DNA of the CDR3: TGCAGTGCTAGAGACCCGGTAGGACGGGGGGGCACAGATACGCAGTATTTT. Encoded protein: CSARDPVGRGGTDTQYF.